This TCR beta chain originates from a study of breast tumors, draining lymph nodes, adjacent tissues. Study-level results: Tumor and nontumor repertoires were significantly more similar in luminal-like than in basal-like breast cancer. Compared with lymph nodes, tumors were less diverse; compared with nontumor tissue, more. That most tumor T cells come from lymph nodes remained unproven. Data fit most tumor T cells coming from lymph node, expanding in tumor.

Germline CDR1 and CDR2: SGHVS and FQNEAQ. The CDR3 sequence is 13 residues long. The lymph nodes were axillary draining lymph nodes from breast cancer patients. Via MiXCR, TCRdb re-called the multiplex PCR reads, giving one row per CDR3 protein. The profile shows approximately 170,000 distinct CDR3 sequences, roughly a third of them singletons. The sample holds many counts of this clonotype. Its antigen is unknown. The source is a female donor with breast cancer. Some clones in this sample may be carry-over from other donors' samples. Sample: axillary lymph node tissue. V gene TRBV7-8 combines with J gene TRBJ2-1; 9 bases agree with TRBD2. CDR3 DNA sequence: TGTGTGACTCGGGCGGGAGGGTCGAATGAGCAGTTCTTC. Translating it yields CVTRAGGSNEQFF.